These 9 T cell receptor beta chains originate from one sample sequenced in a study of cytomegalovirus exposure and HLA in healthy donors. PCR was performed using 60 Vbeta and 13 Jbeta primers. TCRdb's table, derived via immunoSEQ multiplex PCR, lists solely in-frame clones and lacks some. The table has a few hundred thousand clones, over 90% seen once. Sequenced: PBMCs. These receptors were taken from a girl aged 2-10 years in good health and CMV-seronegative.

The sample holds one count of this clone. V usage is TRBV6-1 and J usage is TRBJ1-4, with D tentatively TRBD1 (6 bases). V was trimmed by 1 base and J by 1 base, leaving 7 bases between them. This CDR3 spans 15 amino acids. In germline, CDR1 is MNHNS, CDR2 SASEGT. CDR3 nucleotide sequence: TGTGCCAGCAGTGAAGTAGGGGGAACTAATGAAAAACTGTTTTTT. Its translation: CASSEVGGTNEKLFF.

The chain carries TRBV13 and TRBJ2-1, with 12 bases aligning to TRBD2. The CDR3 contains 18 residues. Germline CDR1 and CDR2: PRHDT and FYEKMQ (reference sequence). Trimming cost V 4 bases and J 0 bases; bases outside gene matches: 7. The CDR3 coding sequence is TGTGCCAGCAGCTCACGGACTAGCGGGGCTAGCTCCTACAATGAGCAGTTCTTC. Its translation is CASSSRTSGASSYNEQFF.

V is TRBV18 and J is TRBJ1-1; D remains ambiguous. The CDR3 contains 15 residues. Deletions cut 3 bases from V and 1 base from J, with 12 bases between. Germline lookup yields CDR1 KGHSH and CDR2 LQKENI. CDR3 sequence: CASSPFSGANTEAFF. The CDR3 bases are TGTGCCAGCTCACCTTTTTCAGGTGCGAACACTGAAGCTTTCTTT.

This rearrangement joins TRBV11-2 to TRBJ2-7; D possibly corresponds to TRBD1 (6 bases). The length of the CDR3 is 17 residues. CDR1 and CDR2 from the germline V gene are SGHAT and FQNNGV. Trimming cost V 4 bases and J 0 bases, with 19 bases left between them. The DNA of the CDR3 is TGTGCCAGCAGCTGGCGAATCGACAGGCAGAGCTCCTACGAGCAGTACTTC. This sequence encodes CASSWRIDRQSSYEQYF.

This clone was seen a single time. The chain combines TRBV15 with TRBJ2-1; 8 nucleotides agree with TRBD2. CDR3 length equals 16 residues. CDR1 and CDR2 from the germline V gene are LNHNV and YYDKDF (reference sequence). With V trimmed by 0 bases and J by 6 bases, 7 bases remained unmatched. CDR3 residues: CATSRDPAGAFNEQFF. The CDR3 DNA follows: TGTGCCACCAGCAGAGATCCAGCGGGAGCTTTCAATGAGCAGTTCTTC.

The chain carries TRBV2 and TRBJ2-3, with TRBD2 matching over 15 bases. CDR1 is SNHLY and CDR2 is FYNNEI in the germline V gene. The CDR3 contains 19 residues. The junction had 12 bases not matched to a gene; V was cut back by 3 bases and J by 5 bases. CDR3 nucleotide sequence: TGTGCCAGCAGTGAGTGGACATTAAGGACTAGCGGGGGGGAAGATACGCAGTATTTT. Its translation: CASSEWTLRTSGGEDTQYF.

Only a few counts were recorded for this clone. CDR3 sequence (DNA): TGTGCTAGTGGCCCAGGGCACTCCTACAATGAGCAGTTCTTC. The encoded protein is CASGPGHSYNEQFF. The gene calls are TRBV12-5 and TRBJ2-1; perhaps TRBD1 as D (5 bases). V lost 6 bases to trimming and J lost 0 bases, with 9 bases between them. This CDR3 contains 14 residues. The V gene's germline CDR1 is LGHNT and CDR2 FRNRAP.

This chain links TRBV9 with TRBJ1-4; TRBD1 is a possible D gene (5 bases). This CDR3 spans 15 amino acids. Germline CDR1 reads SGDLS; CDR2 reads YYNGEE. Trimming took off 3 bases at V and 6 bases at J, with 15 bases between the two ends. CDR3 DNA: TGTGCCAGCAGCGCCGACTGGGGGGAGGATGAAAAACTGTTTTTT. It translates to CASSADWGEDEKLFF.

CDR3 coding DNA: TGTGCCACCGGGACTAGCGGGACAGGAGAGCAGTACTTC. Protein product: CATGTSGTGEQYF. The V gene is TRBV10-3, the J gene TRBJ2-5; 13 bases map to TRBD2. Germline V lookup: CDR1 ENHRY, CDR2 SYGVKD. The V segment lost 10 bases and the J segment 11 bases; nucleotides outside the gene matches: 10. The CDR3 consists of 13 residues.